The clone carrying this T cell receptor (beta chain) occurred a few times. What it binds is not known. These data are taken from a study of cytomegalovirus exposure and HLA in healthy donors. Study outcomes and limitations: The dataset shows that most TCR sequences were rare, while some public TCRs occurred in many donors.

Primers for the PCR totalled 60 Vbeta and 13 Jbeta. Measured with immunoSEQ multiplex PCR; TCRdb has only the in-frame clones, and not every one. The repertoire has about 200,000 clones, about 13% of them found once; the top ten carry about 7.8%. Deletions cut 1 base from V and 5 bases from J, with 15 bases between. This CDR3 spans 15 amino acids. The germline gives CDR1 SGHNT, CDR2 YYREEE (reference sequence). The sequencing sample was made of PBMCs. This TCR was recovered from a man aged 50 to 59 in good health and CMV-seropositive. The chain uses TRBV5-4 and TRBJ1-1; TRBD1 might be the D (5 bases). CDR3 amino acids: CASSLFTGGRTEAFF. In DNA form, the CDR3 reads TGTGCCAGCAGCTTGTTTACGGGGGGGAGGACTGAAGCTTTCTTT.